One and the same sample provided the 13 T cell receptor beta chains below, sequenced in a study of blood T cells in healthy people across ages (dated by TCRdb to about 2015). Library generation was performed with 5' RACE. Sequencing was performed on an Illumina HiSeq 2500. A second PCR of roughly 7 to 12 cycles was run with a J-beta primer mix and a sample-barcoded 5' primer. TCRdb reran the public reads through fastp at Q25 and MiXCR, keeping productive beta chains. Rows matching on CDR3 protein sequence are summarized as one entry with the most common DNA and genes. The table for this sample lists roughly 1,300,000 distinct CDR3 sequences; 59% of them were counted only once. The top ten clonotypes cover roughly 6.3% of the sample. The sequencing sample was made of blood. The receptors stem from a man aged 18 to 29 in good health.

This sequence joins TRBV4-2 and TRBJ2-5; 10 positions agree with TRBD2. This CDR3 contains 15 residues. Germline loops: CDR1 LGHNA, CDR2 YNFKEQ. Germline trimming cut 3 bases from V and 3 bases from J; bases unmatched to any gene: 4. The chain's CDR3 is CASSQLSGGKETQYF. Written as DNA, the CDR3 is TGTGCCAGCAGCCAGCTTAGCGGGGGGAAAGAGACCCAGTACTTC.

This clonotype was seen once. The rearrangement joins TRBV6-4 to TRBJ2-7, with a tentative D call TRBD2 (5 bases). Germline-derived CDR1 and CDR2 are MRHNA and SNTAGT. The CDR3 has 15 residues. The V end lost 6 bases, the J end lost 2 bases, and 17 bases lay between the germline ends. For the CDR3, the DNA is TGTGCCAGCAGCGAATACAGCGGAAACGCCTACGAGCAGTACTTC. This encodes CASSEYSGNAYEQYF.

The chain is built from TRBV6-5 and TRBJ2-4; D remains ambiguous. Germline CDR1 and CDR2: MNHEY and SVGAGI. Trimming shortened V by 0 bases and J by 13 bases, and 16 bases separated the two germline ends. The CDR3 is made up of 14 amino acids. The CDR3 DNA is TGTGCCAGCAGTTACTCACACATCCTTAAGGAGCAGTACTTC. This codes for CASSYSHILKEQYF.

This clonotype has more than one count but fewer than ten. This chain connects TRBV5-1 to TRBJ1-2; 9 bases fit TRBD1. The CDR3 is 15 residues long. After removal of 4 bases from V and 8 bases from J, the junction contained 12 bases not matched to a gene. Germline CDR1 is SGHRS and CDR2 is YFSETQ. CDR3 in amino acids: CASSGYRGLGDGYTF. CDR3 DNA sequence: TGCGCCAGCAGCGGGTACAGGGGGCTTGGAGACGGCTACACCTTC.

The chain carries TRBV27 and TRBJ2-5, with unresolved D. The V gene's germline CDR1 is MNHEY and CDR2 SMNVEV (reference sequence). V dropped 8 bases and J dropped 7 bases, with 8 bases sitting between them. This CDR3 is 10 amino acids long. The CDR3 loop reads CASGLRTQYF. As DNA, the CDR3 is TGTGCCAGCGGGTTGAGGACCCAGTACTTC.

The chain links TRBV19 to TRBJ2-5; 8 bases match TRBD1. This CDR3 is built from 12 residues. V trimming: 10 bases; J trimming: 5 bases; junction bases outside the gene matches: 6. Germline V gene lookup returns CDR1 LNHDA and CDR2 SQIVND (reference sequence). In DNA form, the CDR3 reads TGTGCCACCGGACAGGGTTGGGAGACCCAGTACTTC. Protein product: CATGQGWETQYF.

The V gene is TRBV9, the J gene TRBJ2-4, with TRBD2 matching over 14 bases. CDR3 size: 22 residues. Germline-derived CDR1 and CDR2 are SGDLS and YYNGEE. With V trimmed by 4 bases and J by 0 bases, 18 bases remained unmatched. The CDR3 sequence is CASSPRLAGGPGRVAAKNIQYF. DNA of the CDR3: TGTGCCAGCAGCCCTCGACTAGCGGGGGGGCCGGGGCGTGTCGCAGCCAAAAACATTCAGTACTTC.

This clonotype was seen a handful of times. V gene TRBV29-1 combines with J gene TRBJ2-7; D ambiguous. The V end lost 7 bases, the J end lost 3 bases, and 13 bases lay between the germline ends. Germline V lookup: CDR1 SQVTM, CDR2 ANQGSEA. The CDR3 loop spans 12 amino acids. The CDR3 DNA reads TGCAGCGCAACTGGGTGGAACTACGAGCAGTACTTC. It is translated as CSATGWNYEQYF.

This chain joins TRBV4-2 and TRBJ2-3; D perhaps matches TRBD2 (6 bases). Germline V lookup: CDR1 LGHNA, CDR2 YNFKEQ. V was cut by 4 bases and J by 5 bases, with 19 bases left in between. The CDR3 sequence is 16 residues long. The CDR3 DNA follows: TGTGCCAGCAGCCGAAAGGCAGGGCAGGGAGGAGATACGCAGTATTTT. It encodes CASSRKAGQGGDTQYF.

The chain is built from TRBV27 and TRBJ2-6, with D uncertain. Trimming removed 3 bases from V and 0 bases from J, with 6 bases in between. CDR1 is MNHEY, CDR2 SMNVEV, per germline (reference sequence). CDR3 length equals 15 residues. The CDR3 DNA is TGTGCCAGCAGTTTGCATAACTCTGGGGCCAACGTCCTGACTTTC. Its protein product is CASSLHNSGANVLTF.

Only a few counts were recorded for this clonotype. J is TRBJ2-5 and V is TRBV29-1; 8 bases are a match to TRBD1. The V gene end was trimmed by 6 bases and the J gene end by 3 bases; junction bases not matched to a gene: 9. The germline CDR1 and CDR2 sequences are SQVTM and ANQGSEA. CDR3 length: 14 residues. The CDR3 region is CSVAGQVIEETQYF. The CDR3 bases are TGCAGCGTGGCGGGACAGGTAATCGAAGAGACCCAGTACTTC.

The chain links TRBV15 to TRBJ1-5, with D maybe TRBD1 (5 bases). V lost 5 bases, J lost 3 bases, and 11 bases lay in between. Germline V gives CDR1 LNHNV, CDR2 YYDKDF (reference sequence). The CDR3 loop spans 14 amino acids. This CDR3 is CATSATAINQPQHF. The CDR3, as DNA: TGTGCCACCAGCGCGACAGCAATCAATCAGCCCCAGCATTTT.

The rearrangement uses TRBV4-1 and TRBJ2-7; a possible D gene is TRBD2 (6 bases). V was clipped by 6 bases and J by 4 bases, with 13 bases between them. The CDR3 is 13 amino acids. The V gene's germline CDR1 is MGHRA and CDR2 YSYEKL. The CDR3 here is CASSITGEYEQYF. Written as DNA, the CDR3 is TGCGCCAGCAGTATAACGGGGGAATACGAGCAGTACTTC.